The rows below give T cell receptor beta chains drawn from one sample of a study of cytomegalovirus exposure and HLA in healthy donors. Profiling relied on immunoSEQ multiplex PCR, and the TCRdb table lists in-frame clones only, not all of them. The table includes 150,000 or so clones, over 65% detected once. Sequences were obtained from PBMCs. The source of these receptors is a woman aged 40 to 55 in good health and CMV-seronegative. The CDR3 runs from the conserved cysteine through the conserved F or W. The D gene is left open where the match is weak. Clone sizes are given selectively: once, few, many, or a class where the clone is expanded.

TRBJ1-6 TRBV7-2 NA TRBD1 TGTGCCAGCAGCTTCCGACAGGGGGCGCCTTCACCCCTCCACTTT CASSFRQGAPSPLHF
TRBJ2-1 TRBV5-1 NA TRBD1 TGCGCCAGCAGCCTCTGGGATCAGGGGGCGACCCGGTTCTTC CASSLWDQGATRFF
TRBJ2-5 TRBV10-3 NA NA TGTGCCATCAGTGTAGAGATCCAAGAGACCCAGTACTTC CAISVEIQETQYF
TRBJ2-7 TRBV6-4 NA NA TGTGCCAGCAGTGCCCAGGGGACGGGGGAGCAGTACTTC CASSAQGTGEQYF
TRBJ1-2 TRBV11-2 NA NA TGTGCCAGCAGACCAATAGGGAGAGGCTACACCTTC CASRPIGRGYTF
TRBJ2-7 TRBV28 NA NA TGTGCCAGCAACCTCTTCCAGGCACCCTCCTACGAGCAGTACTTC CASNLFQAPSYEQYF
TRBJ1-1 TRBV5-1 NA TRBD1 TGCGCCAGCAGCTTGGACAGGGGAGGAAACACTGAAGCTTTCTTT CASSLDRGGNTEAFF
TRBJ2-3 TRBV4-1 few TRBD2 TGCGCCAGCAGCCGTGGACTAGCGGACACAGATACGCAGTATTTT CASSRGLADTDTQYF
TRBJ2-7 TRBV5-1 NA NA TGCGCCAGCAGCTTGGTGGGCACCTCCTACGAGCAGTACTTC CASSLVGTSYEQYF
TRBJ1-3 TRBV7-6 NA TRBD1 TGTGCCAGCAGCTCTCCTGGACAGGGGATCACATTTAGCTCTGGAAACACCATATATTTT CASSSPGQGITFSSGNTIYF
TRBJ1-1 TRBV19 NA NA TGTGCCAGTCGGGTCCGTCGTGGGGAGGCAGCTTTCTTT CASRVRRGEAAFF
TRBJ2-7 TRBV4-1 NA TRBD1 TGCGCCAGCAGCCAAACAGGGGGCAATTACGGGCAGTACTTC CASSQTGGNYGQYF
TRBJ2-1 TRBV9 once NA TGTGCCAGCAGCGTAGCAACCGAAAACGGTGAGCAGTTCTTC CASSVATENGEQFF
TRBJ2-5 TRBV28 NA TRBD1 TGTGCCAGCAGCCCTACGACAGGGGCTCAAGAGACCCAGTACTTC CASSPTTGAQETQYF
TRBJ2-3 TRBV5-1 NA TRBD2 TGCGCCAGCAGCATGGGACTAGGTGGGACAGATACGCAGTATTTT CASSMGLGGTDTQYF
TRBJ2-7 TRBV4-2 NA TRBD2 TGTGCCAGCAGCCAAGAAACTAGCGGGAGGCTCACTTTGCTCGAGCAGTACTTC CASSQETSGRLTLLEQYF
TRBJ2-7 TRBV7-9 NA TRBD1 TGTGCCAGCAGCTTACGACGGGACAGGGTAGACGAGCAGTACTTC CASSLRRDRVDEQYF
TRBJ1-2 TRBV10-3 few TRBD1 TGTGCCATCATTCGACAGGGGAATACTAACTATGGCTACACCTTC CAIIRQGNTNYGYTF
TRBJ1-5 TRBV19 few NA TGTGCCAGTAGTATCGGAGGAGGAGCAGGTCACAATCAGCCCCAGCATTTT CASSIGGGAGHNQPQHF
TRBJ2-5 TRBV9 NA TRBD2 TGTGCCAGCAGCGTATTCGGGGGGACTAGCGGGAGTCGGGGAGAGACCCAGTACTTC CASSVFGGTSGSRGETQYF
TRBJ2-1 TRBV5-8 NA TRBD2 TGTGCCAGCAGCTCCGGCTTGGGGAGCGGGGGGGGAAATGAGCAGTTCTTC CASSSGLGSGGGNEQFF
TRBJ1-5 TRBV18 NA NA TGTGCCAGCTCACCAGCCGAGGGTGGTAGCAATCAGCCCCAGCATTTT CASSPAEGGSNQPQHF
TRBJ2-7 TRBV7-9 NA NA TGTGCCAGCAGCTCCCCACGGCGGGCGGAGGCCTACGAGCAGTACTTC CASSSPRRAEAYEQYF
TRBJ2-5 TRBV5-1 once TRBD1 TGCGCCAGCAGCCCTCAGGGGGCCGAGGAGACCCAGTACTTC CASSPQGAEETQYF
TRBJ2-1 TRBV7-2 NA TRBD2 TGTGCCAGCAGCTTAGTTGCGGGAGTGGAATACAATGAGCAGTTCTTC CASSLVAGVEYNEQFF